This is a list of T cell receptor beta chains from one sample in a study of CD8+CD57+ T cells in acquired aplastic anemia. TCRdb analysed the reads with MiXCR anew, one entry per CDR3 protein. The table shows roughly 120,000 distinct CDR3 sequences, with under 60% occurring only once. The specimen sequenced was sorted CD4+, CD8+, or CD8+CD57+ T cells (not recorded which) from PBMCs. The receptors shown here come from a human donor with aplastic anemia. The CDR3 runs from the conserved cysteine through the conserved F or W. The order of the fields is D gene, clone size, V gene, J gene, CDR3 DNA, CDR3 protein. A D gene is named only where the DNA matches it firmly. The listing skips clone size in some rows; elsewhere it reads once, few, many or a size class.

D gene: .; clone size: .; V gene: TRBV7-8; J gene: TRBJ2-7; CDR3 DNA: TGTGCCAGCAGCTTAGCAGGCCTAGACTACGAGCAGTACTTC; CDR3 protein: CASSLAGLDYEQYF
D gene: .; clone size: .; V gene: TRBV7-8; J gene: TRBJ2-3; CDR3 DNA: TGTGCCAGCAGCGAAGGTCTGACAGATACGCAGTATTTT; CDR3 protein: CASSEGLTDTQYF
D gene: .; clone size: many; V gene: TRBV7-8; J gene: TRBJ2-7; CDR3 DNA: TGTGCCAGCAGCTACTCCGGGGGTTTCGAGCAGTACTTC; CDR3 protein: CASSYSGGFEQYF
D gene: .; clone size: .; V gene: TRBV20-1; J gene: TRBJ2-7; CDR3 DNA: TGCAGTCGGGGGACCCCCTACGAGCAGTACTTC; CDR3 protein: CSRGTPYEQYF
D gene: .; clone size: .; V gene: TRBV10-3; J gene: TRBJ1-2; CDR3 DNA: TGTGCCATCAGTGAGAGGGTTGAGAGACGCGGCACCTTC; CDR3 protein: CAISERVERRGTF
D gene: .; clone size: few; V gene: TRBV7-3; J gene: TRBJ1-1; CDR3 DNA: TGTGCCAGCAGCCGTGGCGCAGGGACTGAAGCTTTCTTT; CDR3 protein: CASSRGAGTEAFF
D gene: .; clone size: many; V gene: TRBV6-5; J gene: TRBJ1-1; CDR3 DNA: TGTGCCAGCATACACACTGAAGCTTTCTTT; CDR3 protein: CASIHTEAFF
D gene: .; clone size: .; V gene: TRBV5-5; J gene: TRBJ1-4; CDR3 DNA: TGTGCCAGCAGCTTGGGGGGAGGGGCCCATGAAAAACTGTTTTTT; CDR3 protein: CASSLGGGAHEKLFF
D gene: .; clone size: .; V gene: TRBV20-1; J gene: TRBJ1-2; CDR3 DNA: TGCAGTGCTAGAGAACCGGCTAAACTAGAGGGTGGCTACACCTTC; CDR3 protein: CSAREPAKLEGGYTF
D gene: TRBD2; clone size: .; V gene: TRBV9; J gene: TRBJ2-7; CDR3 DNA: TGTGCCAGCAGCCCTGGGACTAGCGGGGGGGGCTACGAGCAGTACTTC; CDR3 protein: CASSPGTSGGGYEQYF
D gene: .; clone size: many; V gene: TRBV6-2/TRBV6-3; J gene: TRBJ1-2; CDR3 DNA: TGTGCCAGCAGCCGACCCGGGGACACCCCCTATGGCTACACCTTC; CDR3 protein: CASSRPGDTPYGYTF
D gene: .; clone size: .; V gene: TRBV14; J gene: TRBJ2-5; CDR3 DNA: TGTGCCAGCAGCCAAGGGCGATTGAAGGGAGAGACCCAGTACTTC; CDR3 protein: CASSQGRLKGETQYF
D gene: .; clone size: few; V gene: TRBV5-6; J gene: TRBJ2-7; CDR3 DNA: TGTGCCAGCAGCCTCATCGGACAGTTCGCGTACTTC; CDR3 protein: CASSLIGQFAYF
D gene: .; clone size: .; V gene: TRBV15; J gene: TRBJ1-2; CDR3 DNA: TGTGCCACCAGCAGAGTAGGGTATGGCTACACCTTC; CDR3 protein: CATSRVGYGYTF
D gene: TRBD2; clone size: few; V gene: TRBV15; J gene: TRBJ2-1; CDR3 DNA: TGTGCCACCAGCAGTAGCAGCGGGGGGGTGGATGAGCAGTTCTTC; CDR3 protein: CATSSSSGGVDEQFF
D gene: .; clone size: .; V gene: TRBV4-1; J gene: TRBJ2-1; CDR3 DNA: TGCGCCAGCAGCCAACAGGGCGTTGAAAATGAGCAGTCCTTC; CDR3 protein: CASSQQGVENEQSF
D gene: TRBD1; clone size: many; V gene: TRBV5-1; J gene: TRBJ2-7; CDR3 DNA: TGCGCCAGCAGCTTGGAAGGGGGGACAGGGGGCTTCTACGAGCAGTACTTC; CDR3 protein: CASSLEGGTGGFYEQYF
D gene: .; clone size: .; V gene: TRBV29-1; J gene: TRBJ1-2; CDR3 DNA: TGCAGCGTCCAGGGAGGGATTGGCTACACCTTC; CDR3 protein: CSVQGGIGYTF
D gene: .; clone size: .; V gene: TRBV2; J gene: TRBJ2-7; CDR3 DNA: TGTGCCAGCACCTCCGGAATCTCCTACGAGCAGTACTTC; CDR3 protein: CASTSGISYEQYF
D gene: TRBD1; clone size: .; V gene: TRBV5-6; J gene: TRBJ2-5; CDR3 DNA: TGTGCCAGCAGCTTGGCCCGACAGGGTAAAGAGACCCAGTACTTC; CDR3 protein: CASSLARQGKETQYF
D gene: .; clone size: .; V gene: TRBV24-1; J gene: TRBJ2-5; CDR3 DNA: TGTGCCACCAGTTTCGGAAACCAAGAGACCCAGTACTTC; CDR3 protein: CATSFGNQETQYF
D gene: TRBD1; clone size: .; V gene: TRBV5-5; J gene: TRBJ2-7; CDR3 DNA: TGTGCCAGCAGTTCGCAGCTCCAGGGGGCTAACGAGCAGTACTTC; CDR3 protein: CASSSQLQGANEQYF
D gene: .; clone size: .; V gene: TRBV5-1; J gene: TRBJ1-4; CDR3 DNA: TGCGCCAGCAGCTTGATAACAGGGTCGACTGCAACTAATGGAAAACTGTTTTTT; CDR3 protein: CASSLITGSTATNGKLFF
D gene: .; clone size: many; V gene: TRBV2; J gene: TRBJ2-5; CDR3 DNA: TGTGCCAGCAGTCTAATCAGGGGAGGGGGCAGTCCCCTTCAAGAGACCCAGTACTTC; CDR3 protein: CASSLIRGGGSPLQETQYF
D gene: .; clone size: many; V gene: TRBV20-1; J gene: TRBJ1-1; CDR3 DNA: TGCAGTGCTAGAGATAACTACGAAGCTTTCTTT; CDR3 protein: CSARDNYEAFF
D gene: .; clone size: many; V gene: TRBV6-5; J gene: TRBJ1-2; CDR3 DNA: TGTGCCAGCAGTTACTACGAGACCTACCTGGGGGGCTACACCTTC; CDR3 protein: CASSYYETYLGGYTF
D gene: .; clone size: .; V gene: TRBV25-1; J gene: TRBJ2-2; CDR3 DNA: TGTGCCAGCAGTGTGTCGAACACCGGGGAGCTGTTTTTT; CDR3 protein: CASSVSNTGELFF
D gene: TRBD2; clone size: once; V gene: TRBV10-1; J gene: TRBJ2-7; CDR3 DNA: TGCGCCAGCAGTGCTAGAGGACTAGCATCCCATGAGCAGTACTTC; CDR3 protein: CASSARGLASHEQYF
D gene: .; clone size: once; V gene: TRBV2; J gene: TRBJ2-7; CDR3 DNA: TGTGCCAGCAGTAATGACTACGAGCAGTACTTC; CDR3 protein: CASSNDYEQYF
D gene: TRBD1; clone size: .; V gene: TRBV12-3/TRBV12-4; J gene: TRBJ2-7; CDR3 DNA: TGTGCCAGCAGTGGACAGGGTCTCTACGAGCAGTACTTC; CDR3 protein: CASSGQGLYEQYF
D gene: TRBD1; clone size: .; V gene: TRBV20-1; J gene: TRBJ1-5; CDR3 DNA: TGCAGTGCTGGGAGGACAGGGGAGGTTCAGCCCCAGCATTTT; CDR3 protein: CSAGRTGEVQPQHF